Listed below are T cell receptor beta chains from one sample, sequenced in a study of CD8 T cells in ankylosing spondylitis. TCRdb re-derived calls from the 5' RACE reads in MiXCR, one entry per CDR3 protein. The sample records 150,000 to 200,000 distinct CDR3 sequences, approximately 18% being singletons. The specimen sequenced was blood, either unsorted or a sorted T cell fraction (not recorded which). The receptor set was obtained from a male donor under 35 with ankylosing spondylitis or in good health (not recorded which). The CDR3 runs from the conserved cysteine through the conserved F or W. A D gene is named only where the DNA matches it firmly. Rows give clone size only sometimes, using once, few, many, or a class for an expanded clone.

V gene	J gene	D gene	clone size	CDR3 DNA	CDR3 protein
TRBV4-2	TRBJ1-6	-	many	TGTGCCAGCAGCCAAGAAGGACAGTATAATTCACCCCTCCACTTT	CASSQEGQYNSPLHF
TRBV29-1	TRBJ1-1	-	few	TGCAGCGTTAATCGGAACACTGAAGCTTTCTTT	CSVNRNTEAFF
TRBV18	TRBJ1-5	-	few	TGTGCCAGCTCGCCAAAGTTGGGGACGCAGGACAATCAGCCCCAGCATTTT	CASSPKLGTQDNQPQHF
TRBV12-3/TRBV12-4	TRBJ2-1	-	many	TGTGCCAGCAGTAATAGGGGGACCACCTACAATGAGCAGTTCTTC	CASSNRGTTYNEQFF
TRBV4-3	TRBJ2-7	TRBD1	many	TGCGCCAGCAGCCAGGACAGGAGACCCTACGAGCAGTACTTC	CASSQDRRPYEQYF
TRBV18	TRBJ2-1	TRBD1	-	TGTGCCAGCTCACAAGAGAGGACAGGGCACAATGAGCAGTTCTTC	CASSQERTGHNEQFF
TRBV7-9	TRBJ2-1	-	many	TGTGCCCAAGGGGTGGGGGTTTACAATGAGCAGTTCTTC	CAQGVGVYNEQFF
TRBV20-1	TRBJ2-5	-	many	TGCAGTGCTCGAAAAGAGACCCAGTACTTC	CSARKETQYF
TRBV4-1	TRBJ2-5	-	many	TGCGCCAGCAGCCAAGGTTCGAGCCGACAAGAGACCCAGTACTTC	CASSQGSSRQETQYF
TRBV9	TRBJ2-3	-	many	TGTGCCAGCAGCCCCTCGACAGTCACAGATACGCAGTATTTT	CASSPSTVTDTQYF
TRBV3-1	TRBJ2-7	-	-	TGTGCCAGCAGCCAAGTCGCCTTCTACGAGCAGTACTTC	CASSQVAFYEQYF
TRBV28	TRBJ2-4	TRBD2	many	TGTGCCAGCACCCTCGAAACTAGCGGAAACATTCAGTACTTC	CASTLETSGNIQYF
TRBV13	TRBJ1-3	-	-	TGTGCCAGCAGCTCCGGGAACCTCCTTCGGACAAACACCATATATTTT	CASSSGNLLRTNTIYF
TRBV6-2/TRBV6-3	TRBJ2-7	-	many	TGTGCCAGCAGTTACGATACGTACGAGCAGTACTTC	CASSYDTYEQYF
TRBV3-1	TRBJ2-5	TRBD2	many	TGTGCCAGCAGCCAAGGGAAATGGGGACTAGCTATAGAGACCCAGTACTTC	CASSQGKWGLAIETQYF
TRBV18	TRBJ2-5	TRBD2	few	TGTGCCAGCTCAGTAGCGGGAGAGACCCAGTACTTC	CASSVAGETQYF
TRBV3-1	TRBJ2-3	TRBD2	many	TGTGCCAGCAGCCAAGATACGGGAGGAACAGATACGCAGTATTTT	CASSQDTGGTDTQYF
TRBV7-9	TRBJ2-7	-	many	TGTGCCAGCAGCTGGAGGACTGACCTAGGCGAGCAGTACTTC	CASSWRTDLGEQYF
TRBV12-3/TRBV12-4	TRBJ2-2	-	many	TGTGCCAGCACCTATCGGGGCGCGGGGACCGGGGAGCTGTTTTTT	CASTYRGAGTGELFF
TRBV7-2	TRBJ2-1	TRBD1	many	TGTGCCAGCAGCTTAGCACAGGGGGCCATGGGTGAGCAGTTCTTC	CASSLAQGAMGEQFF